The clone carrying this T cell receptor (beta chain) occurred once. These data originate in a study of control samples from healthy donors and cancer patients. Sequencing used immunoSEQ multiplex PCR; TCRdb keeps in-frame clones, though not all of them. The sample records about 84,000 clones, 75% to 95% being singletons. The clonotype originates from a man between 25 and 39 years old in good health. The sequencing input was blood.

This chain's CDR3 is CASSPGVAGEETQYF. Written as DNA, the CDR3 is TGTGCCAGCAGTCCCGGGGTAGCGGGGGAAGAGACCCAGTACTTC. This rearrangement joins TRBV6-2 or TRBV6-3 to TRBJ2-5; 9 nucleotides match TRBD2. J was trimmed by 3 bases and V by 5 bases; bases with no gene match: 7. The length of the CDR3 is 15 residues. In germline, CDR1 is MNHEY, CDR2 SVGEGT.